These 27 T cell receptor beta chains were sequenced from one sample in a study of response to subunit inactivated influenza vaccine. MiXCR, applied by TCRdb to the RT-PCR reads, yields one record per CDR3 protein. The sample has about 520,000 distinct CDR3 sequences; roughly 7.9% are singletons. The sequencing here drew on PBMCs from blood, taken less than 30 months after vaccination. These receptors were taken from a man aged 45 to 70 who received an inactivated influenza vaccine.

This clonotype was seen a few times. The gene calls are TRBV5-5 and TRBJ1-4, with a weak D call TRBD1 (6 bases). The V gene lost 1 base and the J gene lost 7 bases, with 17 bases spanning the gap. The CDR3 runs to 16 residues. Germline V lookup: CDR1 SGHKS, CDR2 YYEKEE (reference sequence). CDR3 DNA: TGTGCCAGCAGCTTGACCTTCGGGCAGGGGAGTGAAAAACTGTTTTTT. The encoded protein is CASSLTFGQGSEKLFF.

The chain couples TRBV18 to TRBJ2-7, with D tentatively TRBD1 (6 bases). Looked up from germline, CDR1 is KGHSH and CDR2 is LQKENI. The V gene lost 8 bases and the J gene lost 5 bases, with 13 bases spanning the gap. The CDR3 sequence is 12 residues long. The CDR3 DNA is TGTGCCAGCGGCACAGGGCGCCACGAGCAGTACTTC. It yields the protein CASGTGRHEQYF.

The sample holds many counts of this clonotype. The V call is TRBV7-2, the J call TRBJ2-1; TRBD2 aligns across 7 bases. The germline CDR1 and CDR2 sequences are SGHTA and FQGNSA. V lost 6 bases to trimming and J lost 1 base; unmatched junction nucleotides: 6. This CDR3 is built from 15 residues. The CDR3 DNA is TGTGCCAGCAGGGGCGGGCGGGGGTCCTACAATGAGCAGTTCTTC. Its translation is CASRGGRGSYNEQFF.

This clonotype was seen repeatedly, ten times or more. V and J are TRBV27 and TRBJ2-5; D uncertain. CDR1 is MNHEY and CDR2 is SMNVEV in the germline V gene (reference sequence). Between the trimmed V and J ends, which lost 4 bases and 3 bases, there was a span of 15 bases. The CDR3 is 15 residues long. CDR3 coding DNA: TGTGCCAGCAGTTCCCACTGGATGTTCGAAGAGACCCAGTACTTC. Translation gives CASSSHWMFEETQYF.

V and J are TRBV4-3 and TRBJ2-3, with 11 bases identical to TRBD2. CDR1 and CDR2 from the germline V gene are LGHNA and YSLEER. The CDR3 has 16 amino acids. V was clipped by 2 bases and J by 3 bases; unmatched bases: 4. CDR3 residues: CASSQQTSGVTDTQYF. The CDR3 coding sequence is TGCGCCAGCAGCCAACAGACTAGCGGGGTGACAGATACGCAGTATTTT.

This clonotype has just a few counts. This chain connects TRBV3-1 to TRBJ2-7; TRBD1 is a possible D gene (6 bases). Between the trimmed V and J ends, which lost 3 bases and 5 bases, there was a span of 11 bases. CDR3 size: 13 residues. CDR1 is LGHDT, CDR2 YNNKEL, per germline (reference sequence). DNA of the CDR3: TGTGCCAGCAGCCAGAAAGGGACAAACGAGCAGTACTTC. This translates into CASSQKGTNEQYF.

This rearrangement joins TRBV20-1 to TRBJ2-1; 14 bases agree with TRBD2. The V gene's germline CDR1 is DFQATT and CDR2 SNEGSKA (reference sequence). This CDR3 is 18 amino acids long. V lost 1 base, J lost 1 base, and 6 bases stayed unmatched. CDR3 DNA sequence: TGCAGTGCTAGAGGAGGACTAGCGGGAGGTAGGTCCTACAATGAGCAGTTCTTC. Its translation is CSARGGLAGGRSYNEQFF.

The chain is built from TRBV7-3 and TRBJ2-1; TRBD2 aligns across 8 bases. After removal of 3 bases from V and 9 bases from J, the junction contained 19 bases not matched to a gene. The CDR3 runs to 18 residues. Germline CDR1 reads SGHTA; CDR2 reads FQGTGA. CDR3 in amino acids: CASSFPILPGAGGFEQFF. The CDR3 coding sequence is TGTGCCAGCAGCTTCCCGATCCTTCCAGGGGCGGGAGGATTTGAGCAGTTCTTC.

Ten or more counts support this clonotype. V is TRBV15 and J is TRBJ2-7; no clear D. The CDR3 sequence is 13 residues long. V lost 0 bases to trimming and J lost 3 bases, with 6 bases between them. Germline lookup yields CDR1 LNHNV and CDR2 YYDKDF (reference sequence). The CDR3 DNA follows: TGTGCCACCAGCAGAGATCGGTACTACGAGCAGTACTTC. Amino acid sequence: CATSRDRYYEQYF.

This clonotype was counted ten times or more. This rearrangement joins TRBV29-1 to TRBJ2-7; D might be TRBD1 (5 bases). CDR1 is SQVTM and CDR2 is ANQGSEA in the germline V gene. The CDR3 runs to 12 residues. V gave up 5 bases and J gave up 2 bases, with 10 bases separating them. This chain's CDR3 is CSVMGRTYEQYF. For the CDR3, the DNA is TGCAGCGTTATGGGGCGTACCTACGAGCAGTACTTC.

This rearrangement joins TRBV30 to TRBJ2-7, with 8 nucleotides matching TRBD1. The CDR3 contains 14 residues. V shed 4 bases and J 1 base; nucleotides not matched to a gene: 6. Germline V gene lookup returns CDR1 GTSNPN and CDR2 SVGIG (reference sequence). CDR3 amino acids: CAWTPDRASYEQYF. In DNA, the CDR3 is TGTGCCTGGACCCCGGACAGGGCGTCCTACGAGCAGTACTTC.

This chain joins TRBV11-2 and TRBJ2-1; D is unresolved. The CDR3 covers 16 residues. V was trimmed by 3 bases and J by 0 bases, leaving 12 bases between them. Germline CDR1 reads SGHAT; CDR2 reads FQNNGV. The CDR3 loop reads CASSLTTSSSYNEQFF. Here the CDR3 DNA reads TGTGCCAGCAGCTTGACGACGTCTAGCTCCTACAATGAGCAGTTCTTC.

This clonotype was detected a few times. The CDR3 DNA sequence: TGCAGTGCTAGGAGAGGCGGGAGCACAGATACGCAGTATTTT. This encodes CSARRGGSTDTQYF. The gene calls are TRBV20-1 and TRBJ2-3; weak D call: TRBD2 (5 bases). Trimming took off 3 bases at V and 0 bases at J, with 10 bases between the two ends. CDR1 is DFQATT, CDR2 SNEGSKA, per germline (reference sequence). The CDR3 runs 14 residues.

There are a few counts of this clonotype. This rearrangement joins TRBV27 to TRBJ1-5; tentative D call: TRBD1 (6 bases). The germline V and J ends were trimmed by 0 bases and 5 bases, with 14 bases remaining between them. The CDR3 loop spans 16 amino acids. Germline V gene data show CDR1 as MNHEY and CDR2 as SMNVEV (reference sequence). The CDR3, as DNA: TGTGCCAGCAGTTTATCAGGGCAGGGGCCCCATCAGCCCCAGCATTTT. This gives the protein CASSLSGQGPHQPQHF.

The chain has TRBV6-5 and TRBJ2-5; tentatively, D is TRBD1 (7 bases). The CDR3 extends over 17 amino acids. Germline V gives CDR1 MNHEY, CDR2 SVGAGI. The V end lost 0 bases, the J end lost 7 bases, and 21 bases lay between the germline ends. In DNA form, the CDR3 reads TGTGCCAGCAGTTACTCGATGGGGGGAGGTTCAGGGGGGACCCAGTACTTC. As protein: CASSYSMGGGSGGTQYF.

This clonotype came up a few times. As DNA, the CDR3 is TGCAGCGTTCGGTCGGCAGGGTCAGGCACTGAAGCTTTCTTT. Translation: CSVRSAGSGTEAFF. This sequence joins TRBV29-1 and TRBJ1-1; D might be TRBD1 (5 bases). The CDR3 extends over 14 amino acids. Germline CDR1 SQVTM, CDR2 ANQGSEA. V was cut by 5 bases and J by 4 bases, with 17 bases left in between.

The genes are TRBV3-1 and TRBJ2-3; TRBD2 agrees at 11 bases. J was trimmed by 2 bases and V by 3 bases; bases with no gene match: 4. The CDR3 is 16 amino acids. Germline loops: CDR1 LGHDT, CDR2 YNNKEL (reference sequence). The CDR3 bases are TGTGCCAGCAGCCACTCGGGACTAGCGGACACAGATACGCAGTATTTT. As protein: CASSHSGLADTDTQYF.

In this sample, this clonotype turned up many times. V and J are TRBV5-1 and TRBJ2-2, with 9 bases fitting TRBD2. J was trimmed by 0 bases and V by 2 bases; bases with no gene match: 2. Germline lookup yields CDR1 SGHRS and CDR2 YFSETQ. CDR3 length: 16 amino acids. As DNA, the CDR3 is TGCGCCAGCAGCTTAGCGGGGGGAACGAACACCGGGGAGCTGTTTTTT. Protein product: CASSLAGGTNTGELFF.

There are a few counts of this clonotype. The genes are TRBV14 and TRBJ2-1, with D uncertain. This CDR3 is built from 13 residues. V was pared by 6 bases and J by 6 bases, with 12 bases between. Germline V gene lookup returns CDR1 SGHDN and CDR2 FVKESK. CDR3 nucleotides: TGTGCCAGCAGGACGACCTCAGGCAATGAGCAGTTCTTC. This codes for CASRTTSGNEQFF.

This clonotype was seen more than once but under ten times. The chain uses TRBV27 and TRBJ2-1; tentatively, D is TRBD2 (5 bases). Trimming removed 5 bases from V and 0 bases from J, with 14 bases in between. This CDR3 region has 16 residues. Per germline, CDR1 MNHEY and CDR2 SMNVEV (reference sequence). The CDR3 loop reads CASSPTYEGSYNEQFF. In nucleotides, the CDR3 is TGTGCCAGCAGTCCTACGTACGAGGGCTCCTACAATGAGCAGTTCTTC.

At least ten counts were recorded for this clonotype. The CDR3 nucleotides read TGTGCCAGCAGTTTATTGGCTAGCGGCACAGATACGCAGTATTTT. This sequence encodes CASSLLASGTDTQYF. V gene TRBV28 combines with J gene TRBJ2-3; possible D gene TRBD2, 6 bases. Deletions cut 1 base from V and 1 base from J, with 9 bases between. Germline lookup yields CDR1 MDHEN and CDR2 SYDVKM. This CDR3 comprises 15 residues.

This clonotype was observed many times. CDR3 sequence: CASSLAGGNTGELFF. In DNA form, the CDR3 reads TGTGCCAGCAGTTTAGCGGGAGGGAACACCGGGGAGCTGTTTTTT. V and J are TRBV12-3 or TRBV12-4 and TRBJ2-2; TRBD2 is a possible D gene (6 bases). The CDR3 totals 15 residues. Trimming left V 0 bases short and J 1 base short, with 6 bases between.

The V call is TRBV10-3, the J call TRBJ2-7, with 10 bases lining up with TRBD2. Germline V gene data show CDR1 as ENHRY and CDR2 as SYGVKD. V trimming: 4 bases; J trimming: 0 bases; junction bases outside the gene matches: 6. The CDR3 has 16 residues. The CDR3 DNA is TGTGCCATCAGTGGTCGATCTAGCGGGAGCTCCTACGAGCAGTACTTC. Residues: CAISGRSSGSSYEQYF.

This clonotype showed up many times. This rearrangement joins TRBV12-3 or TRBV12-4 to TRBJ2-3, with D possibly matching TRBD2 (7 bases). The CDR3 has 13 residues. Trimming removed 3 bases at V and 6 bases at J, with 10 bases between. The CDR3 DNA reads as TGTGCCAGCAGTTTGGGGGGGCGCGATACGCAGTATTTT. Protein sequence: CASSLGGRDTQYF.

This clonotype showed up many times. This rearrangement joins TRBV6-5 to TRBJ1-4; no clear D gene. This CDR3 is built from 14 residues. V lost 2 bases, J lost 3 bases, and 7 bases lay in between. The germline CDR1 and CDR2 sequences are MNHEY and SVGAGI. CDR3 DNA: TGTGCCAGCAGTTACAGGGTGGCTAATGAAAAACTGTTTTTT. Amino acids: CASSYRVANEKLFF.

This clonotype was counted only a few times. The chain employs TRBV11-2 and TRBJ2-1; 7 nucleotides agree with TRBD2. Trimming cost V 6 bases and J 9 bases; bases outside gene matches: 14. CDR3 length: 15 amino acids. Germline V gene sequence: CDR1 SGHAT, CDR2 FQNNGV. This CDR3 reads CASRRVGGGRAEQFF. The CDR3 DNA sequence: TGTGCCAGCAGAAGGGTGGGGGGGGGTCGGGCTGAGCAGTTCTTC.

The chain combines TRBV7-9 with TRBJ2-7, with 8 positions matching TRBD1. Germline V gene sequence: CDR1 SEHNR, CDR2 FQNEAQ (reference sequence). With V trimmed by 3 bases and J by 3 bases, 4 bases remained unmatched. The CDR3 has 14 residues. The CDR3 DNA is TGTGCCAGCAGCTTCCCAGGACAGGGCTACGAGCAGTACTTC. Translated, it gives CASSFPGQGYEQYF.